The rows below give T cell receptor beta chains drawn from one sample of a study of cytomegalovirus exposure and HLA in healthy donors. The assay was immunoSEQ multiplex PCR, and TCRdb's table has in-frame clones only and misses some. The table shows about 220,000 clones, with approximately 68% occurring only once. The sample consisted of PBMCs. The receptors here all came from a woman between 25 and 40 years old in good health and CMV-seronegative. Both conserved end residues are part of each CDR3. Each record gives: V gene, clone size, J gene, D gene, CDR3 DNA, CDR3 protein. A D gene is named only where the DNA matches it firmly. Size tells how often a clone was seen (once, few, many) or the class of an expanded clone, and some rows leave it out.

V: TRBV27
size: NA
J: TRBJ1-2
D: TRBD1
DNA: TGTGCCAGCACCCGCCTCCGACAGGGTTACCACTATGGCTACACCTTC
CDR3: CASTRLRQGYHYGYTF

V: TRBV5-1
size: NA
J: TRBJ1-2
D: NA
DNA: TGCGCCAGCGGAGAGGGGGTCACCGGACTTGTGGTCACCTTC
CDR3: CASGEGVTGLVVTF

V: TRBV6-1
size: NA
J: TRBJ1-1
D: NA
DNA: TGTGCCAGCTCGCCCGGGCAGGGATTTACTGAAGCTTTCTTT
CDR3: CASSPGQGFTEAFF

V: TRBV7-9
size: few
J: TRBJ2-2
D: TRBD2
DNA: TGTGCCAGCACAAGCAGGGGGGCTGGGACTAGCGGGAACACCGGGGAGCTGTTTTTT
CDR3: CASTSRGAGTSGNTGELFF

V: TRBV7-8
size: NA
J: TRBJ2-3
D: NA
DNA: TGTGCCAGCAGCAAAGAAACAGGGTCGGCAGATACGCAGTATTTT
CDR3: CASSKETGSADTQYF

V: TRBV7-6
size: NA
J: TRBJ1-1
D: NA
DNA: TGTGCCAGCAGCCCCATGAGGTCTTCGAACACTGAAGCTTTCTTT
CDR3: CASSPMRSSNTEAFF

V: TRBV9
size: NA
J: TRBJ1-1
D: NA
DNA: TGTGCCAGCAGCGTAGGGTGGGGGCGGACTGAAGCTTTCTTT
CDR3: CASSVGWGRTEAFF

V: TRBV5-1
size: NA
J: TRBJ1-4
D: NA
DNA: TGCGCCAGCAGCGCCGAGGGGGGGAATGAAAAACTGTTTTTT
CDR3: CASSAEGGNEKLFF

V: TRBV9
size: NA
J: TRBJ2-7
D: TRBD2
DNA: TGTGCCAGCAGCGTAGACCCAGCGGGGGCGACCTACGAGCAGTACTTC
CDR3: CASSVDPAGATYEQYF

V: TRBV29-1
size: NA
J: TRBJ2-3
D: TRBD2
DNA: TGCAGCGTTCTTACTAGCGGGAGCAGGTCCAGCACAGATACGCAGTATTTT
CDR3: CSVLTSGSRSSTDTQYF

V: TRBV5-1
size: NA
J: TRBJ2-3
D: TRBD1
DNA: TGCGCCAGCAGCTTAGAGGGGGCAGATAGCACAGATACGCAGTATTTT
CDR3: CASSLEGADSTDTQYF

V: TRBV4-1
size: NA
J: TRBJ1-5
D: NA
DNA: TGCGCCAGCAGCCAAGCAGGGCGCAGCAATCAGCCCCAGCATTTT
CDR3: CASSQAGRSNQPQHF

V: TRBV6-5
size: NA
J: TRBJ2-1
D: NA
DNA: TGTGCCAGCAGTGTAACTGCCAATGAGCAGTTCTTC
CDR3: CASSVTANEQFF

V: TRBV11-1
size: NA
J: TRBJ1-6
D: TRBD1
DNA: TGTGCCAGCAGCTCCGTAACAGGGGACGGGAGTTCACCCCTCCACTTT
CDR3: CASSSVTGDGSSPLHF

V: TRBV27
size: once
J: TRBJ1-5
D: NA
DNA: TGTGCCAGCAGAAGCGGTGGTGCGGGGGGAGGAAGCAATCAGCCCCAGCATTTT
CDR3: CASRSGGAGGGSNQPQHF

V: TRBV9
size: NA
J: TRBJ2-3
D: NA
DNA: TGTGCCAGCAGCGTAGCTATGGGGGGTGGAGATACGCAGTATTTT
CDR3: CASSVAMGGGDTQYF

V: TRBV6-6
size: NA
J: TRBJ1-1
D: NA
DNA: TGTGCCAGCAGTTTCCCCGGTGAGTTGAACACTGAAGCTTTCTTT
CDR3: CASSFPGELNTEAFF

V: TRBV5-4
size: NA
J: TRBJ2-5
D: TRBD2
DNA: TGTGCCAGCAGCTCCTTTAGCGGGGGGGCCGTAGGTGAGACCCAGTACTTC
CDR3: CASSSFSGGAVGETQYF

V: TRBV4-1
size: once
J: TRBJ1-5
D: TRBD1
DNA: TGCGCCAGCAGCCAAGCCGGACAGGGGGATCAGCCCCAGCATTTT
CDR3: CASSQAGQGDQPQHF

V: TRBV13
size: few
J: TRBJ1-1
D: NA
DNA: TGTGCCAGCAGCTCCCCGCAGGACGGGGGAGCTTTCTTT
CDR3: CASSSPQDGGAFF

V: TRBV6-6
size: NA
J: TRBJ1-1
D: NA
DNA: TGTGCCAGCAGCCGACACGACACTGAAGCTTTCTTT
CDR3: CASSRHDTEAFF

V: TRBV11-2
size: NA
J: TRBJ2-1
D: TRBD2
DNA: TGTGCCAGCAGCTTAATAGCGGGGGGGCTAGCGAGCAATGAGCAGTTCTTC
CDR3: CASSLIAGGLASNEQFF

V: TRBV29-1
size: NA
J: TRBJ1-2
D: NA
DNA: TGCAGCGCAAACCGGGAGCTTAACTATGGCTACACCTTC
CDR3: CSANRELNYGYTF

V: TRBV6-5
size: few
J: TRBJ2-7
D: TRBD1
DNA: TGTGCCAGCAGAACCGGGACAGGGACCCACGAGCAGTACTTC
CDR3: CASRTGTGTHEQYF

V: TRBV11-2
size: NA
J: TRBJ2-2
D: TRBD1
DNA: TGTGCCAGCAGCTCCGGGACAGGGCCCCTCACCGGGGAGCTGTTTTTT
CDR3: CASSSGTGPLTGELFF

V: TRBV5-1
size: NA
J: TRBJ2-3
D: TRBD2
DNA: TGCGCCAGCAGCACGGGGACTAGCGGCAGCACAGATACGCAGTATTTT
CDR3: CASSTGTSGSTDTQYF

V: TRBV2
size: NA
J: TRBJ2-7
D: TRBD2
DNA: TGTGCCAGCATGATAGCGGGGGGGCCTGACGAGCAGTACTTC
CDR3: CASMIAGGPDEQYF

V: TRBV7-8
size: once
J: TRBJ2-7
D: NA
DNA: TGTGCCAGCAGCTTATCGACAGTCTACGAGCAGTACTTC
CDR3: CASSLSTVYEQYF

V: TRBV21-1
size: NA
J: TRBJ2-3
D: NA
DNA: TGTGCCAGCTTCGGACTAGCGGGAGGCGCAGATACGCAGTATTTT
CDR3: CASFGLAGGADTQYF

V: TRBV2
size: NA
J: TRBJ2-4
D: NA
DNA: TGTGCCAGCATCGGGGAGACGGGACTAGCCAAAAACATTCAGTACTTC
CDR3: CASIGETGLAKNIQYF

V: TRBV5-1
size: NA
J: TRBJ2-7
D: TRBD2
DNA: TGCGCCAGCAGCTTGGGCGGGGGCTCCTACGAGCAGTACTTC
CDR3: CASSLGGGSYEQYF

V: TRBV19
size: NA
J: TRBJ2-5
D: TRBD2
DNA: TGTGCCAGTAGTTATCTTAGCGGGAGTAGAGAAGAGACCCAGTACTTC
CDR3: CASSYLSGSREETQYF

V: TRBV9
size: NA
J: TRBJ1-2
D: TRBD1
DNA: TGTGCCAGCAGCCTGAGACAGGGAAGCTATGGCTACACCTTC
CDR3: CASSLRQGSYGYTF

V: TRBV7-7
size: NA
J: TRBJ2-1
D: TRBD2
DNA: TGTGCTAGCAGCTACAGACTAGCGGGGGGGGACAATGAGCAGTTCTTC
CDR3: CASSYRLAGGDNEQFF

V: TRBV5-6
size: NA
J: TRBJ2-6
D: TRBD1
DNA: TGTGCCAGCAGCAGGGACAGGGGGAAGGCCAACGTCCTGACTTTC
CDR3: CASSRDRGKANVLTF

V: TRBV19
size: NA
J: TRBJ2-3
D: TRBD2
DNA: TGTGCCAGTAGCTTGTCGGGACTAGCGGGAGGGCCGCGCACAGATACGCAGTATTTT
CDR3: CASSLSGLAGGPRTDTQYF

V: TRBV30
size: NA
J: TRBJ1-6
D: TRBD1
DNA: TGTGCCTGGAGTGTGACAGGGTTAAATTCACCCCTCCACTTT
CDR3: CAWSVTGLNSPLHF

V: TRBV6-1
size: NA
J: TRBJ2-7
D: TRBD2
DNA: TGTGCCAGCAGTCGCTCCGGGACTAGTTACGAGCAGTACTTC
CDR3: CASSRSGTSYEQYF

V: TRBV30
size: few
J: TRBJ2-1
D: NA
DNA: TGTGCCTGGAGCTCTCCTCCCCCGAGCTATGAGCAGTTCTTC
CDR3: CAWSSPPPSYEQFF

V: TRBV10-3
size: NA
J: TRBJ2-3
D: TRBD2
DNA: TGTGCCATCAGTGAGGGACTAGCGGGGGGCACAGATACGCAGTATTTT
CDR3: CAISEGLAGGTDTQYF

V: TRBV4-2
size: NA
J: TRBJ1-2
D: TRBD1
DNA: TGTGCCAGCAGGGGACAGAGAAATAACTATGGCTACACCTTC
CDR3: CASRGQRNNYGYTF

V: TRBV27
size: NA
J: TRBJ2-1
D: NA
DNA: TGTGCCAGCAGTTTACTAGGGAGCTCCTACAATGAGCAGTTCTTC
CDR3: CASSLLGSSYNEQFF

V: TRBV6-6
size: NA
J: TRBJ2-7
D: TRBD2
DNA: TGTGCCAGCGGCGGCGGGGGAGTCCACGAGCAGTACTTC
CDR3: CASGGGGVHEQYF

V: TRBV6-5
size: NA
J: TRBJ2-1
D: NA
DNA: TGTGCCAGCAGCCCCTACAGCCTATACAATGAGCAGTTCTTC
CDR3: CASSPYSLYNEQFF

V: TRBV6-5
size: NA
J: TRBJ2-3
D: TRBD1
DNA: TGTGCCAGCAGTTACGGGACAGGGGTAGGAGATACGCAGTATTTT
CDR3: CASSYGTGVGDTQYF

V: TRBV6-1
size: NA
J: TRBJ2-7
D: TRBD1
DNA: TGTGCCAGCAGTGAAGTCGGGACAGGGGGCTACGAGCAGTACTTC
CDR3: CASSEVGTGGYEQYF

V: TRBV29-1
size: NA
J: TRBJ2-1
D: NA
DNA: TGCAGCGTTGAACAGGGGAAGAATGAGCAGTTCTTC
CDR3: CSVEQGKNEQFF

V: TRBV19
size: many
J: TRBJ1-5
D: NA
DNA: TGTGCCAGTTGGGACAACAGAAGCAATCAGCCCCAGCATTTT
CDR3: CASWDNRSNQPQHF

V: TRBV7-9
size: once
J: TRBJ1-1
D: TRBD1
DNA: TGTGCCAGCAGCGCACAGGGGGCCACTGAAGCTTTCTTT
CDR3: CASSAQGATEAFF

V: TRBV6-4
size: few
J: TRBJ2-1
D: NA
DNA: TGTGCCAGCAGTTACTCTTCCCGGGACTCTTCATACAATGAGCAGTTCTTC
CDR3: CASSYSSRDSSYNEQFF